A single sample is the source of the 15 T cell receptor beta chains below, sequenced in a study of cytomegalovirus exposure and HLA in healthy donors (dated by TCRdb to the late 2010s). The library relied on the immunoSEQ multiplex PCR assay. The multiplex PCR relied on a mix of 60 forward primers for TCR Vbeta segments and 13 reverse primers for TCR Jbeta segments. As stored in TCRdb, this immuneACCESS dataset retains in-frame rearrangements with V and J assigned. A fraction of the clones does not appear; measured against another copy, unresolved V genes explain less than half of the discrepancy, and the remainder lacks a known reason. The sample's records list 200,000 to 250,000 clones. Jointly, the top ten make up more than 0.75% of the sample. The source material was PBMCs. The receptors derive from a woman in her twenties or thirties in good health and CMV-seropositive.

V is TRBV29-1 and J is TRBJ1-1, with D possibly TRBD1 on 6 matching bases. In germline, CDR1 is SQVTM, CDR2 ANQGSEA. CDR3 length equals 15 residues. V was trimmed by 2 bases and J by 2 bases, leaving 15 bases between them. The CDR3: CSVESLGQFNTEAFF. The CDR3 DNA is TGCAGCGTTGAAAGCCTTGGACAGTTTAACACTGAAGCTTTCTTT.

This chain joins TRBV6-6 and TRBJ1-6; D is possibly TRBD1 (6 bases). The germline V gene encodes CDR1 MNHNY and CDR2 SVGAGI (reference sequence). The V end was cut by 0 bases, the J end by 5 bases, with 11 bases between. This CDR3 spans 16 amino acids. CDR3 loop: CASSYSRGLDNSPLHF. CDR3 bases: TGTGCCAGCAGTTACTCGAGGGGGTTGGATAATTCACCCCTCCACTTT.

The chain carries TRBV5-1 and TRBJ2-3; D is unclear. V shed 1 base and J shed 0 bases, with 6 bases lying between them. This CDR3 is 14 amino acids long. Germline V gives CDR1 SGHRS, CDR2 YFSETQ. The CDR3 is CASSLTESTDTQYF. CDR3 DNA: TGCGCCAGCAGCTTGACAGAAAGCACAGATACGCAGTATTTT.

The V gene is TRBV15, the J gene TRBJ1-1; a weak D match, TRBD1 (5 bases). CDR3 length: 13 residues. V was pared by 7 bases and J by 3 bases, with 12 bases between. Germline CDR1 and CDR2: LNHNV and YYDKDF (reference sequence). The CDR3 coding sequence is TGTGCCACCACTATAGGGGTTGACACTGAAGCTTTCTTT. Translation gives CATTIGVDTEAFF.

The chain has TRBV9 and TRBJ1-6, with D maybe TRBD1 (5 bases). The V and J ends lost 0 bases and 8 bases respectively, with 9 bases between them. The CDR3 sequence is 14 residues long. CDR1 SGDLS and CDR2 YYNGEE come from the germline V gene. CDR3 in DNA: TGTGCCAGCAGCGTAGCAGGGTTCGATTCACCCCTCCACTTT. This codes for CASSVAGFDSPLHF.

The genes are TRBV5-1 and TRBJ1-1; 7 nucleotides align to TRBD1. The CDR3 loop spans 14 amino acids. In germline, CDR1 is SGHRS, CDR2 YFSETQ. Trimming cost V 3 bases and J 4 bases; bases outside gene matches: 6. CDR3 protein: CASSSDRPGTEAFF. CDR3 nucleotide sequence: TGCGCCAGCAGCTCGGACAGGCCAGGCACTGAAGCTTTCTTT.

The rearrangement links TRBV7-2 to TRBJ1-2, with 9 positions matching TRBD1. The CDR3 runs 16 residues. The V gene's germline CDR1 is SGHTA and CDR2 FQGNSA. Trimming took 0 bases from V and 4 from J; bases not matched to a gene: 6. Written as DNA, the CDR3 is TGTGCCAGCAGCTTAGCGTGGGGACAGGGAACCTATGGCTACACCTTC. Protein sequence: CASSLAWGQGTYGYTF.

This CDR3 reads CASGLVEVAGGPDTQYF. The CDR3 DNA reads as TGTGCTAGTGGTTTGGTCGAGGTAGCGGGGGGGCCAGATACGCAGTATTTT. V and J are TRBV12-5 and TRBJ2-3; 11 positions match TRBD2. Trimming at V came to 0 bases and at J to 4 bases, leaving 6 bases not matched to a gene. Germline CDR1 reads LGHNT; CDR2 reads FRNRAP. The length of the CDR3 is 17 residues.

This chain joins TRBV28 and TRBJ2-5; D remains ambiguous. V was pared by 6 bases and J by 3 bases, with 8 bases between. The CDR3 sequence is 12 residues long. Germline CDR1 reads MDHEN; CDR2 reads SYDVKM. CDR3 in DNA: TGTGCCAGCAGCCTAGTCGAAGAGACCCAGTACTTC. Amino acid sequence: CASSLVEETQYF.

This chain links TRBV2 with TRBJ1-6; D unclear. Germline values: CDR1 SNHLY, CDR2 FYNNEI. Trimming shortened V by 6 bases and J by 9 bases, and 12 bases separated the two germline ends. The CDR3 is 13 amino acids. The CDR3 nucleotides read TGTGCCAGCAGCGCACTGAGTAGTTCACCCCTCCACTTT. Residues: CASSALSSSPLHF. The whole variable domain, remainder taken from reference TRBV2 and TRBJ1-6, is EPEVTQTPSHQVTQMGQEVILRCVPISNHLYFYWYRQILGQKVEFLVSFYNNEISEKSEIFDDQFSVERPDGSNFTLKIRSTKLEDSAMYFCASSALSSSPLHFGNGTRLTVT.

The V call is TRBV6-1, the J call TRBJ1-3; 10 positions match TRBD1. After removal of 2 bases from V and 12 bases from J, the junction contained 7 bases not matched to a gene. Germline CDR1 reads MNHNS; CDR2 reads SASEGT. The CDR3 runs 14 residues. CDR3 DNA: TGTGCCAGCAGTGAAATGGTCGGGACAGGGGACATATATTTT. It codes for CASSEMVGTGDIYF.

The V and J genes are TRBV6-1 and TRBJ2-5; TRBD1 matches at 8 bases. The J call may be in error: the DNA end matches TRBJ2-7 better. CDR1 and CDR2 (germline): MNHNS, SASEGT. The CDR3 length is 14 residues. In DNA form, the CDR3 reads TGTGCCAGCTTGACAGGGGCTAGCTCCTACGAGCAGTACTTC. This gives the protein CASLTGASSYEQYF.

CDR3 loop: CASSPLTEQETQYF. The CDR3 DNA follows: TGTGCCAGCTCACCCCTGACAGAGCAAGAGACCCAGTACTTC. The chain carries TRBV18 and TRBJ2-5; a possible D gene is TRBD1 (5 bases). CDR3 length: 14 residues. Per germline, CDR1 KGHSH and CDR2 LQKENI. The ends were cut back, 3 bases at V and 2 bases at J, with 10 bases in the middle.

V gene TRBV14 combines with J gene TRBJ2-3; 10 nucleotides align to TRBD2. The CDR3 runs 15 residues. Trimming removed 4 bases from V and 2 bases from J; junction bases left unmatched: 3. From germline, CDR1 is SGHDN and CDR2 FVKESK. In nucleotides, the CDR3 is TGTGCCAGCAGCCCTGGGACTAGCGTCACAGATACGCAGTATTTT. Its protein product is CASSPGTSVTDTQYF. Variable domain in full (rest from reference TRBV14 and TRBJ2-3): EAGVTQFPSHSVIEKGQTVTLRCDPISGHDNLYWYRRVMGKEIKFLLHFVKESKQDESGMPNNRFLAERTGGTYSTLKVQPAELEDSGVYFCASSPGTSVTDTQYFGPGTRLTVL.

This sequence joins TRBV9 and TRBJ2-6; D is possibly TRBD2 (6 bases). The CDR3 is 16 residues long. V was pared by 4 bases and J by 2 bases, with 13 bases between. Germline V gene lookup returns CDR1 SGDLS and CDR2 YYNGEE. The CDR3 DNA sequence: TGTGCCAGCAGCCTACCCATAGCGGCTGGGGCCAACGTCCTGACTTTC. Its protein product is CASSLPIAAGANVLTF.